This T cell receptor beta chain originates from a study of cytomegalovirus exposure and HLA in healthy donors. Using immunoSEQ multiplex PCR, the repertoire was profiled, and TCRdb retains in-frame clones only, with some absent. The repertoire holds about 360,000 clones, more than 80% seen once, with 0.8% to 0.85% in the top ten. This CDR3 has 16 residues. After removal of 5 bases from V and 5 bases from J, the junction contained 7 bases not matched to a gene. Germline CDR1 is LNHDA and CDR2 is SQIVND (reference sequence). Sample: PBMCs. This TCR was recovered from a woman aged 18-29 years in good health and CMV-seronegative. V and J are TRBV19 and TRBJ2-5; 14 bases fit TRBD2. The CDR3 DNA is TGTGCCAGTAGTTTCGGGACTAGCGGGAGCCGTGAGACCCAGTACTTC. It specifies CASSFGTSGSRETQYF.